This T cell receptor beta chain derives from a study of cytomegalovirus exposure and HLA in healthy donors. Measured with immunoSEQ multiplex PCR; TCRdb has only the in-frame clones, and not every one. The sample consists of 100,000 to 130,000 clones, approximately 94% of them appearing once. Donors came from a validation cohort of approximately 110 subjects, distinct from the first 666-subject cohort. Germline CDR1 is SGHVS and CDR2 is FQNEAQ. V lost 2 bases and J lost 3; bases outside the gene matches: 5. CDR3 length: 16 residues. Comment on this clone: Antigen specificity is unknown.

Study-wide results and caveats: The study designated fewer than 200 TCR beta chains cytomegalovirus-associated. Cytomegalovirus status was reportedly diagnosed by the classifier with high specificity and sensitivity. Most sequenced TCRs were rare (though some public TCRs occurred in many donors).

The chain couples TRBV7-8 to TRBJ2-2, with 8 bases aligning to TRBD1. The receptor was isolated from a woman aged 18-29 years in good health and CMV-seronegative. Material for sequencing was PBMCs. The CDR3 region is CASSLLGQGYTGELFF. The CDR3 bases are TGTGCCAGCAGCTTACTTGGACAGGGCTACACCGGGGAGCTGTTTTTT.